This is a list of T cell receptor beta chains from one sample in a study of identical twins. TCRdb called the 5' RACE reads again in MiXCR, with one record for every CDR3 protein. Here the sample spans 1.5 million or so distinct CDR3 sequences, around a third being singletons. Sequenced: cord blood. These receptor sequences come from a newborn girl in good health. CDR3s include the opening cysteine and the closing phenylalanine or tryptophan. D genes are given only for firm matches. Part of the rows lack a size; the others show once, few, many or a class for expanded clones.

j_call clone_size d_call v_call cdr3_aa cdr3_nt
TRBJ2-7 many - TRBV29-1 CSVGQDTYEQYF TGCAGCGTTGGACAGGATACCTACGAGCAGTACTTC
TRBJ2-7 few TRBD1 TRBV5-1 CASSPTGGNYEQYF TGCGCCAGCAGCCCCACAGGGGGCAATTACGAGCAGTACTTC
TRBJ2-1 few TRBD2 TRBV7-6 CASSQTSGGPQQFF TGTGCCAGCAGCCAAACTAGCGGGGGGCCCCAGCAGTTCTTC
TRBJ2-6 many - TRBV12-3/TRBV12-4 CASSLPGANVLTF TGTGCCAGCAGTTTACCTGGGGCCAACGTCCTGACTTTC
TRBJ1-6 - - TRBV27 CASCLRGPDSPLHF TGTGCCAGCTGTCTTCGGGGTCCGGATTCACCCCTCCACTTT
TRBJ2-7 - - TRBV27 CASSFQVKGEQYF TGTGCCAGCAGTTTTCAAGTTAAGGGGGAGCAGTACTTC
TRBJ2-7 - TRBD1 TRBV7-9 CASSFLGRGRWAYEQYF TGTGCCAGCAGCTTCTTGGGCAGGGGGCGTTGGGCCTACGAGCAGTACTTC
TRBJ1-1 few - TRBV10-3 CAISGLPMWGAFF TGTGCCATCAGCGGACTGCCTATGTGGGGAGCTTTCTTT
TRBJ2-3 - TRBD1 TRBV29-1 CSAGDRENTDTQYF TGCAGCGCGGGGGACAGGGAGAACACAGATACGCAGTATTTT
TRBJ2-5 few TRBD2 TRBV20-1 CSARGTSGETQYF TGCAGTGCTAGAGGGACTAGCGGGGAGACCCAGTACTTC
TRBJ2-1 few - TRBV29-1 CSVLLDYPYNEQFF TGCAGCGTGTTGCTAGACTACCCATACAATGAGCAGTTCTTC
TRBJ2-1 few TRBD2 TRBV11-2 CASSQDGLAGGFYNEQFF TGTGCCAGCAGCCAAGATGGCCTAGCGGGGGGTTTCTACAATGAGCAGTTCTTC
TRBJ2-7 once - TRBV20-1 CSARGRTTSYEQYF TGCAGTGCTAGGGGACGGACCACTTCCTACGAGCAGTACTTC
TRBJ1-1 - TRBD1 TRBV5-6 CASSRIWQGDEAFF TGTGCCAGCAGCCGGATTTGGCAGGGGGATGAAGCTTTCTTT
TRBJ1-3 - - TRBV5-1 CASSPDNSGNTIYF TGCGCCAGCAGCCCCGACAACTCTGGAAACACCATATATTTT
TRBJ2-7 - - TRBV10-3 CAISSQRSSYNEQYF TGTGCCATCTCGTCCCAGCGGAGCTCCTACAATGAGCAGTACTTC
TRBJ2-7 - - TRBV29-1 CGVGRYGSYEQYF TGCGGCGTTGGACGTTACGGCTCCTACGAGCAGTACTTC
TRBJ2-6 few - TRBV14 CASSHRLFGANVLTF TGTGCCAGCAGCCATCGGCTATTTGGGGCCAACGTCCTGACTTTC
TRBJ2-7 - TRBD1 TRBV27 CVSSSPGTGSYEQYF TGTGTCAGCAGTTCCCCCGGGACAGGTTCCTACGAGCAGTACTTC
TRBJ2-7 - - TRBV5-1 CASSLWDGNYEQYF TGCGCCAGCAGCCTCTGGGACGGAAACTACGAGCAGTACTTC
TRBJ1-5 many - TRBV6-5 CASSYSGDSNQPQHF TGTGCCAGCAGTTACTCCGGTGATAGCAATCAGCCCCAGCATTTT
TRBJ2-1 - - TRBV24-1 CATSDLGRQSSYNEQFF TGTGCCACCAGTGATTTGGGGCGGCAGAGCTCCTACAATGAGCAGTTCTTC
TRBJ1-2 - TRBD1 TRBV12-3/TRBV12-4 CATSRTGLNYGYTF TGTGCCACTTCGAGGACAGGGCTTAACTATGGCTACACCTTC
TRBJ1-1 - - TRBV6-5 CASSSGRIPGEAFF TGTGCCAGCAGTTCGGGACGAATCCCGGGGGAAGCTTTCTTT
TRBJ1-2 - - TRBV20-1 CSASKTGFYGYTF TGCAGTGCTAGCAAAACAGGCTTCTATGGCTACACCTTC
TRBJ1-1 - - TRBV11-2 CASSPTLDRNTEAFF TGTGCCAGCAGCCCCACGCTGGACAGGAACACTGAAGCTTTCTTT
TRBJ2-7 - - TRBV29-1 CSVEGTKSYEQYF TGCAGCGTTGAGGGGACAAAATCCTACGAGCAGTACTTC
TRBJ2-3 - - TRBV9 CASSGGLSTDTQYF TGTGCCAGCAGCGGAGGACTTAGCACAGATACGCAGTATTTT
TRBJ2-4 once TRBD1 TRBV20-1 CRARGTHRGNIQYF TGCAGGGCTAGAGGGACCCACAGGGGGAACATTCAGTACTTC
TRBJ2-1 - TRBD1 TRBV2 CASRSNRGPLFVQFF TGTGCCAGCAGATCAAACAGGGGTCCCTTGTTCGTGCAGTTCTTC
TRBJ2-4 few TRBD1 TRBV7-9 CASSSYRGQGNIQYF TGTGCCAGCAGCTCTTACAGGGGGCAAGGAAACATTCAGTACTTC
TRBJ1-2 few TRBD1 TRBV9 CASSPGQGAGYGYTF TGTGCCAGCAGCCCTGGACAGGGGGCAGGGTATGGCTACACCTTC
TRBJ2-4 few TRBD2 TRBV7-9 CASSPWPGGKNIQYF TGTGCCAGCAGCCCCTGGCCGGGGGGCAAAAACATTCAGTACTTC
TRBJ2-1 few TRBD2 TRBV7-9 CASSLWGGAWNEQFF TGTGCCAGCAGCCTGTGGGGGGGAGCTTGGAATGAGCAGTTCTTC
TRBJ2-5 - TRBD2 TRBV2 CASSGTSGYGTSYNEQYF TGTGCCAGCAGTGGGACTAGCGGGTACGGGACTTCCTACAATGAGCAGTACTTC
TRBJ2-1 - TRBD2 TRBV5-1 CASNLFGGGAGYNEQFF TGCGCCAGCAACTTATTCGGCGGGGGGGCCGGCTACAATGAGCAGTTCTTC
TRBJ1-4 - - TRBV5-1 CASSLARTNEKLFF TGCGCCAGCAGCTTGGCCAGGACTAATGAAAAACTGTTTTTT
TRBJ2-7 - - TRBV11-1 CASSKDYYEQYF TGTGCCAGCAGCAAAGACTACTACGAGCAGTACTTC
TRBJ2-7 many - TRBV7-9 CASSFGVEQYF TGTGCCAGCAGTTTTGGTGTCGAGCAGTACTTC
TRBJ2-7 - - TRBV20-1 CSAGQTSEQYF TGCAGTGCTGGACAGACCTCTGAGCAGTACTTC
TRBJ2-1 few TRBD2 TRBV20-1 CSARGSGTSTAYNEQFF TGCAGTGCTAGAGGCTCCGGGACTAGCACGGCCTACAATGAGCAGTTCTTC
TRBJ2-7 - TRBD2 TRBV6-5 CTSSLLAGEGEQYF TGTACCAGCAGCTTACTAGCGGGAGAGGGCGAGCAGTACTTC
TRBJ2-7 - TRBD2 TRBV2 CASSPYTSGRDVQYF TGTGCCAGCAGTCCCTATACTAGCGGGAGGGACGTGCAGTACTTC
TRBJ2-5 - TRBD2 TRBV20-1 CSARDGGTSKEQYF TGCAGTGCTAGAGATGGTGGGACTAGTAAAGAGCAGTACTTC
TRBJ2-5 few - TRBV5-5 CASSLVTAETQYF TGTGCCAGCAGCTTAGTGACCGCGGAGACCCAGTACTTC
TRBJ2-5 few - TRBV2 CASRTVVPRWTQYF TGTGCCAGCAGGACAGTGGTCCCCCGATGGACCCAGTACTTC